This T cell receptor (beta chain) was sequenced in a study of T cells after yellow fever vaccination. Study-wide context: Preparation of the low-cell-number fractions used SMART-Seq v4 Ultra Low Input.

Points from the study as a whole: A minor fraction of clonotypes spanned both CD4 and CD8 compartments. Clones that expanded after primary vaccination mostly reappeared after the booster (roughly 97% CD4, 70% to 90% CD8).

TCRdb reprocessed the 5' RACE reads with MiXCR, giving one entry per CDR3 protein. This table holds around 340,000 distinct CDR3 sequences, around 13% found once. As concerns this clonotype: The antigen remains undetermined.

The CDR3 consists of 21 residues. Looked up from germline, CDR1 is SGHNT and CDR2 is YENEEA. J was trimmed by 2 bases and V by 0 bases; bases with no gene match: 18. The chain joins TRBV11-3 to TRBJ1-4, with 7 bases fitting TRBD1. Sequences were derived from CD4+ T cells sorted from PBMCs, sampled 15 days after the yellow fever booster vaccination. The sequence derives from a man aged 18 to 30 who received the YFV17D yellow fever vaccine. The CDR3 DNA reads as TGTGCCAGCAGCTTAGATCATGCCGACGTAATACAGGGGCCGACTAATGAAAAACTGTTTTTT. It translates to CASSLDHADVIQGPTNEKLFF.